Below are 26 T cell receptor beta chains sequenced from a single sample in a study of Ad26.COV2.S vaccination and SARS-CoV-2 variants. Sample treatment: roughly 18 received Ad26.COV2.S at low or high dose, single or two shots; about five received placebo; per-sample allocation not given. Specimens were obtained on day 63 following the first vaccine or placebo injection. Some clones are missing from TCRdb's copy, which holds only in-frame ones; the method was immunoSEQ multiplex PCR. The sample lists hundreds of thousands of clones; 89% were seen once. Sequencing was performed on peripheral blood, taken in a trial of Ad26.COV2.S vaccine versus placebo. The receptors were sampled from a person between 18 and 60 years old who received the Ad26.COV2.S COVID-19 vaccine or a placebo.

For the CDR3, the DNA is TGTGCCAGCAGTACTCCGGGACAGGGAAGGAGTAACTATGGCTACACCTTC. It codes for CASSTPGQGRSNYGYTF. The V gene is TRBV2, the J gene TRBJ1-2, with TRBD1 matching 9 bases. The CDR3 sequence is 17 residues long. The trim removed 5 bases at V and 1 base at J, leaving 11 bases unmatched. The V gene's germline CDR1 is SNHLY and CDR2 FYNNEI.

In the case of this clone: This sample includes further DNA sequences coding for the same CDR3. This chain connects TRBV11-2 to TRBJ2-5; D may be TRBD2 (5 bases). The CDR3 covers 13 residues. Trimming removed 1 base from V and 4 bases from J, with 7 bases in between. Germline V CDR1 and CDR2: SGHAT, FQNNGV. The DNA of the CDR3 is TGTGCCAGCAGCTTAGGGAGCGGAGAGACCCAGTACTTC. Translation gives CASSLGSGETQYF.

The chain employs TRBV5-4 and TRBJ2-1; weak D call: TRBD1 (6 bases). The CDR3 extends over 15 amino acids. V was cut by 2 bases and J by 8 bases, with 17 bases left in between. CDR1 is SGHNT and CDR2 is YYREEE in the germline V gene (reference sequence). The CDR3: CASSLLGALLDEQFF. In DNA, the CDR3 is TGTGCCAGCAGCTTATTGGGGGCGCTTCTCGATGAGCAGTTCTTC. Based on the CDR3 plus reference TRBV5-4 and TRBJ2-1, the full variable domain is ETGVTQSPTHLIKTRGQQVTLRCSSQSGHNTVSWYQQALGQGPQFIFQYYREEENGRGNFPPRFSGLQFPNYSSELNVNALELDDSALYLCASSLLGALLDEQFFGPGTRLTVL.

This rearrangement joins TRBV9 to TRBJ2-7, with 7 positions matching TRBD2. The V and J ends lost 1 base and 3 bases, in that order; junction bases with no gene match: 7. This CDR3 contains 15 residues. Germline CDR1 reads SGDLS; CDR2 reads YYNGEE. The CDR3 region has the DNA TGTGCCAGCAGCGTAAAGGTGGGCGGGGGCTACGAGCAGTACTTC. This encodes CASSVKVGGGYEQYF.

The chain recombines TRBV3-1 (or the pseudogene TRBV3-2) with TRBJ2-7, with 12 nucleotides matching TRBD2. The CDR3 contains 15 residues. Germline V gives CDR1 LGHDT, CDR2 YNNKEL (reference sequence). The J segment lost 0 bases and the V segment lost 4 bases, leaving 1 base of the junction unmatched. The CDR3: CASSRTSGVSYEQYF. The CDR3 nucleotides are TGTGCCAGCAGCCGGACTAGCGGGGTCTCCTACGAGCAGTACTTC.

This clone was detected only once. DNA of the CDR3: TGCGCCAGCTCTACCCACAGGAACCAAGAGACCCAGTACTTC. Its translation: CASSTHRNQETQYF. The V call is TRBV10-2, the J call TRBJ2-5, with TRBD1 as a possible D gene (5 bases). Germline values: CDR1 WSHSY, CDR2 SAAADI. V gave up 8 bases and J gave up 0 bases, with 13 bases separating them. The CDR3 runs to 14 residues.

The CDR3 protein is CASSWLPADLYNEQFF. For the CDR3, the DNA is TGTGCCAGCAGCTGGCTTCCGGCAGACCTTTACAATGAGCAGTTCTTC. V gene TRBV6-2 or TRBV6-3 combines with J gene TRBJ2-1; D gene uncertain. The CDR3 spans 16 residues. Trimming took off 6 bases at V and 4 bases at J, with 19 bases between the two ends. Germline V gene sequence: CDR1 MNHEY, CDR2 SVGEGT.

The rearrangement uses TRBV6-2 or TRBV6-3 and TRBJ1-6; D unclear. V was pared by 0 bases and J by 4 bases, with 7 bases between. The CDR3 has 15 residues. Germline CDR1 and CDR2: MNHEY and SVGEGT. For the CDR3, the DNA is TGTGCCAGCAGTTACTCGCGGGCTTATAATTCACCCCTCCACTTT. Residues: CASSYSRAYNSPLHF.

The gene calls are TRBV6-5 and TRBJ2-7, with 7 nucleotides matching TRBD1. The germline V gene encodes CDR1 MNHEY and CDR2 SVGAGI. The ends lost 7 bases at V and 0 bases at J; junction bases unmatched: 6. The CDR3 runs 14 residues. The CDR3 DNA reads TGTGCCAGCAACCTACAGGGGAGCTCCTACGAGCAGTACTTC. Residues: CASNLQGSSYEQYF.

The rearrangement joins TRBV29-1 to TRBJ1-2; no clear D. CDR1 is SQVTM, CDR2 ANQGSEA, per germline. V lost 4 bases, J lost 3 bases, and 6 bases lay in between. This CDR3 comprises 11 residues. The CDR3 reads CSVGRDYGYTF. The CDR3 nucleotides are TGCAGCGTTGGAAGAGACTATGGCTACACCTTC.

The count of this clone is one. The CDR3: CASSLTSGRFEQFF. As DNA, the CDR3 is TGTGCCAGCAGTTTAACTAGCGGGAGATTTGAGCAGTTCTTC. The chain carries TRBV27 and TRBJ2-1; 11 bases align to TRBD2. The CDR3 length is 14 residues. V dropped 2 bases and J dropped 9; count of bases not matched to a gene: 3. Per the germline V gene, CDR1 is MNHEY and CDR2 is SMNVEV (reference sequence).

The chain recombines TRBV5-1 with TRBJ2-1, with D unresolved. V was cut by 3 bases and J by 6 bases, with 16 bases left in between. Germline-derived CDR1 and CDR2 are SGHRS and YFSETQ. The CDR3 loop spans 15 amino acids. Here the CDR3 reads CASSWAPIAINEQFF. The CDR3 bases are TGCGCCAGCAGCTGGGCTCCTATCGCGATCAATGAGCAGTTCTTC.

The gene calls are TRBV18 and TRBJ2-7; possibly TRBD1 or TRBD2 for D (5 bases each). With 3 bases removed from V and 3 bases from J, the gap between germline ends came to 15 bases. Germline CDR1 and CDR2: KGHSH and LQKENI. CDR3 length: 15 residues. CDR3 protein: CASSPGTERSYEQYF. In DNA, the CDR3 is TGTGCCAGCTCACCGGGGACCGAAAGAAGCTACGAGCAGTACTTC.

The V call is TRBV5-1, the J call TRBJ2-4, with TRBD1 as a possible D gene (5 bases). V gave up 4 bases and J gave up 8 bases, with 10 bases separating them. There are 12 residues in the CDR3. The germline CDR1 and CDR2 sequences are SGHRS and YFSETQ. The chain's CDR3 is CASSPLGDIQYF. CDR3 in DNA: TGCGCCAGCAGCCCGCTAGGGGACATTCAGTACTTC.

The chain carries TRBV14 and TRBJ2-3; the D gene is possibly TRBD1 (5 bases). The CDR3 sequence is 17 residues long. V lost 4 bases to trimming and J lost 0 bases, with 17 bases between them. Germline V gene sequence: CDR1 SGHDN, CDR2 FVKESK. CDR3 DNA sequence: TGTGCCAGCAGCCCCAGAAGTCTGGGGCTGAGCACAGATACGCAGTATTTT. This codes for CASSPRSLGLSTDTQYF.

V gene TRBV18 combines with J gene TRBJ1-4, with D uncertain. Between the trimmed V and J ends, which lost 3 bases and 6 bases, there was a span of 11 bases. CDR3 length equals 14 residues. Germline CDR1 is KGHSH and CDR2 is LQKENI. Written as DNA, the CDR3 is TGTGCCAGCTCACCCCCCGCTGGATATGAAAAACTGTTTTTT. This codes for CASSPPAGYEKLFF.

Comment on this clone: A read error is possible here, since a much larger clone lies one base away. This rearrangement joins TRBV5-4 to TRBJ1-1, with D maybe TRBD1 (5 bases). The germline V and J ends were trimmed by 0 bases and 2 bases, with 8 bases remaining between them. The CDR3 spans 14 residues. Germline CDR1 SGHNT, CDR2 YYREEE (reference sequence). CDR3 region: CASSLDGGNTEAFF. The DNA for the CDR3 is TGTGCCAGCAGCTTGGACGGGGGAAACACTGAAGCTTTCTTT.

This sequence joins TRBV9 and TRBJ1-1; the match to TRBD1 covers 7 bases. The CDR3 extends over 13 amino acids. V trimming: 8 bases; J trimming: 0 bases; junction bases outside the gene matches: 4. The germline V gene encodes CDR1 SGDLS and CDR2 YYNGEE. The CDR3 sequence is CASTGDLNTEAFF. DNA for the CDR3: TGTGCCAGTACAGGGGATTTGAACACTGAAGCTTTCTTT.

The rearrangement uses TRBV6-6 and TRBJ2-7; 8 bases match TRBD1. The CDR3 covers 14 residues. The germline V gene encodes CDR1 MNHNY and CDR2 SVGAGI (reference sequence). Trimming removed 2 bases from V and 5 bases from J; junction bases left unmatched: 5. The CDR3 sequence is CASSYRQGAHEQYF. As DNA, the CDR3 is TGTGCCAGCAGTTACCGGCAGGGGGCCCACGAGCAGTACTTC.

This chain links TRBV30 with TRBJ1-4; D gene ambiguous. The CDR3 has 13 amino acids. CDR1 is GTSNPN and CDR2 is SVGIG in the germline V gene (reference sequence). V was shortened by 2 bases and J by 5 bases, with 9 bases between the two germline ends. CDR3 residues: CAWSRPNNEKLFF. The CDR3 nucleotides are TGTGCCTGGAGTCGACCGAACAATGAAAAACTGTTTTTT.

This chain links TRBV19 with TRBJ2-1; D unclear. The CDR3 is made up of 16 amino acids. V lost 5 bases and J 3 bases, leaving 17 bases between the germline ends. CDR1 and CDR2 from the germline V gene are LNHDA and SQIVND (reference sequence). As DNA, the CDR3 is TGTGCCAGTAGTCCTCGGGCCATAGATTACTACAATGAGCAGTTCTTC. Translation: CASSPRAIDYYNEQFF.

The gene calls are TRBV24-1 and TRBJ1-5; 7 nucleotides line up with TRBD1. V was clipped by 3 bases and J by 9 bases; unmatched bases: 7. CDR1 and CDR2 from the germline V gene are KGHDR and SFDVKD. The CDR3 covers 14 residues. DNA for the CDR3: TGTGCCACCAGTGATCGACAGGGCCTGGGGCCCCAGCATTTT. This codes for CATSDRQGLGPQHF.

The chain combines TRBV5-1 with TRBJ2-1, with D uncertain. The CDR3 runs 15 residues. V lost 2 bases to trimming and J lost 0 bases, with 9 bases between them. Per germline, CDR1 SGHRS and CDR2 YFSETQ. This chain's CDR3 is CASSFSLGSYNEQFF. CDR3 coding DNA: TGCGCCAGCAGCTTCTCATTGGGCTCCTACAATGAGCAGTTCTTC.

This rearrangement joins TRBV12-3 or TRBV12-4 to TRBJ1-1, with D unresolved. Trimming pared 5 bases from V and 7 bases from J, leaving 11 bases between. CDR3 length equals 12 residues. The CDR3 nucleotides read TGTGCCAGCAGTGAATCCCGGGTTGAAGCTTTCTTT. This codes for CASSESRVEAFF.

The chain uses TRBV29-1 and TRBJ1-2, with TRBD1 as a possible D gene (5 bases). Germline-derived CDR1 and CDR2 are SQVTM and ANQGSEA. The V end was cut by 4 bases, the J end by 5 bases, with 11 bases between. CDR3 length: 12 amino acids. CDR3 DNA: TGCAGCGTTGTACAGAGACAGTATGGCTACACCTTC. It encodes CSVVQRQYGYTF.

The rearrangement links TRBV27 to TRBJ1-2; 8 bases are a match to TRBD1. Trimming at V came to 5 bases and at J to 5 bases, leaving 10 bases not matched to a gene. The CDR3 has 15 amino acids. CDR1 and CDR2 (germline): MNHEY, SMNVEV (reference sequence). CDR3 amino acids: CASSPRDRSIYGYTF. Here the CDR3 DNA reads TGTGCCAGCAGTCCCCGGGACAGGTCTATTTATGGCTACACCTTC.